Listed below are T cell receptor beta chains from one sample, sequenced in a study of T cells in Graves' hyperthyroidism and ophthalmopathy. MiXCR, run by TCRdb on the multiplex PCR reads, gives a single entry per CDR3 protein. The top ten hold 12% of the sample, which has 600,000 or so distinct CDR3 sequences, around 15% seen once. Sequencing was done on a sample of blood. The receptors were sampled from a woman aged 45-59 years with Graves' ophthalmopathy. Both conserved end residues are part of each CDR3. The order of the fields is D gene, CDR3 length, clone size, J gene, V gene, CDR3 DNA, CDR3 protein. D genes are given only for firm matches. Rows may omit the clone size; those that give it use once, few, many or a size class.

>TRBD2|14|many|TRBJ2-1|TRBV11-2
TGTGCCAGCAGCTTTGGCGGGAGCTACAATGAGCAGTTCTTC
CASSFGGSYNEQFF
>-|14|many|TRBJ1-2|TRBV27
TGTGCCAGCAGTTCAGCCGGGGGTGGCTATGGCTACACCTTC
CASSSAGGGYGYTF
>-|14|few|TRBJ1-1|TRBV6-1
TGTGCCAGCAGCCCCCCCCACGGGGGCACTGAAGCTTTCTTT
CASSPPHGGTEAFF
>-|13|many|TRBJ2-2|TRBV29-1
TGCAGCGTCTCCCCTTTAGGGGGTAGGGAGCTGTTTTTT
CSVSPLGGRELFF
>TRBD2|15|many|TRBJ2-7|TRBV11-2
TGTGCCAGCAGCTTAACAAGCGGGAGCGCCTACGAGCAGTACTTC
CASSLTSGSAYEQYF
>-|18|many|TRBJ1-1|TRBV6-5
TGTGCCAGCAGTTACTCGATTATAAAGGCAGTCCAGAACACTGAAGCTTTCTTT
CASSYSIIKAVQNTEAFF
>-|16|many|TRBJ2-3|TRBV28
TGTGCCAGCAGTTTGCTCGGTGGCGGAGCCTACAATACGCAGTATTTT
CASSLLGGGAYNTQYF
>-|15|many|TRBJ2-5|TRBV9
TGTGCCAGCAGCGTAGGGGGTGCGAAGCTGGAGACCCAGTACTTC
CASSVGGAKLETQYF
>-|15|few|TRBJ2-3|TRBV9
TGTGCCAGCAGCGTAGTTAGCGCTGGCACAGATACGCAGTATTTT
CASSVVSAGTDTQYF
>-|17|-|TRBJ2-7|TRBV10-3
TGTGCCATCAGTGAGGCCTGGGTAGGCAGGGCGGTTGGCGAGCAGTACTTC
CAISEAWVGRAVGEQYF
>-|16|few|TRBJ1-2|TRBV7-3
TGTGCCAGCAGCTTAAACCCGGGTTTGGGAAACTATGGCTACACCTTC
CASSLNPGLGNYGYTF
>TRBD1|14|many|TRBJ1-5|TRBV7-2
TGTGCCAGCAGTCCCGACAGGGGGCGTCAGCCCCAGCATTTT
CASSPDRGRQPQHF
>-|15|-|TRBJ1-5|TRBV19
TGTGCCAGTAGACGACAGGCTTGGAGCAGTCAGCCCCAGCATTTT
CASRRQAWSSQPQHF
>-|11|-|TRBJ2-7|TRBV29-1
TGCAGCGGCGGATGGGCCTACGAGCAGTACTTC
CSGGWAYEQYF
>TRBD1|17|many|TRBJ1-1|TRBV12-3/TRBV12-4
TGTGCCAGCAGTTCCCCCTTTGGACAGGACCAGAACACTGAAGCTTTCTTT
CASSSPFGQDQNTEAFF
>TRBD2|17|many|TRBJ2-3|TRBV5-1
TGCGCCAGCAGTTTTCATTCTAGCGGAGGTTACACAGATACGCAGTATTTT
CASSFHSSGGYTDTQYF
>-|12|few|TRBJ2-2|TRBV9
TGTGCCAGCAGCGTCGACACCGGGGAGCTGTTTTTT
CASSVDTGELFF
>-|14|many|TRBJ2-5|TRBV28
TGTGCCAGCAGTCCAAGGGAGAGTCGGAAGGCCCAGTACTTC
CASSPRESRKAQYF
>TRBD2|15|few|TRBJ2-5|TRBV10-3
TGTGCCATCAGTGAAAGACTAGCGGGAGAAGAGACCCAGTACTTC
CAISERLAGEETQYF
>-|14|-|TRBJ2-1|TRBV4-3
TGCGCCAGCAGCCAAGTTTACGGCTACAATGAGCAGTTCTTC
CASSQVYGYNEQFF
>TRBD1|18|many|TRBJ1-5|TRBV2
TGTGCCCAAAAAAATAGTCACCGGGACAGGGGACGGCGTCAGCCCCAGCATTTT
CAQKNSHRDRGRRQPQHF
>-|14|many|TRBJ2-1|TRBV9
TGTGCCAGCAGCGTAGAGGACAGCTACAATGAGCAGTTCTTC
CASSVEDSYNEQFF
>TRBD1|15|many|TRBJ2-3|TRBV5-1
TGCGCCAGCAGCTGGGACAGGGGGCGGACAGATACGCAGTATTTT
CASSWDRGRTDTQYF
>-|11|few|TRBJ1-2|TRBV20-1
TGCAGTGCTTATGGGGCGGAGGGCTACACCTTC
CSAYGAEGYTF
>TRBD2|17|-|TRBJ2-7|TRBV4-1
TGCGCCAGCAGCCCAAGCCTGCTGGCTAGCGGGAGTTACGAGCAGTACTTC
CASSPSLLASGSYEQYF
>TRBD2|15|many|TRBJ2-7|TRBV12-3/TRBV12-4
TGTGCCAGCAGTCCCCCCTGGGGGGGATCCTACGAGCAGTACTTC
CASSPPWGGSYEQYF
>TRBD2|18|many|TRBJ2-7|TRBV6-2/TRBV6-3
TGTGCCAGCAGTTACCGCATAAGGGTAGCGGGAGACGACTACGAGCAGTACTTC
CASSYRIRVAGDDYEQYF
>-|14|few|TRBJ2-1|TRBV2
TGTGCCATCGCCGGGACATATCAAAGCAATGAGCAGTTCTTC
CAIAGTYQSNEQFF
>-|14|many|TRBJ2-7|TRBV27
TGTGCCAGCAGTTTATATAGAGAGAGTAACGAGCAGTACTTC
CASSLYRESNEQYF
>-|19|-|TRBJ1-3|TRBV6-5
TGTGCCAGCAGTTACTCGAGGACCAGCCCCGGGGACTCTGGAAACACCATATATTTT
CASSYSRTSPGDSGNTIYF
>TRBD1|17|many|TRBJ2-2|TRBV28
TGTGCCAGCAGTACTCTCAGGGGGCCGGTGGACACCGGGGAGCTGTTTTTT
CASSTLRGPVDTGELFF
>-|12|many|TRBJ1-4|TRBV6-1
TGTGCCATCAACGGGCCTAATGAAAAACTGTTTTTT
CAINGPNEKLFF
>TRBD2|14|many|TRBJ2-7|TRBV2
TGTGCCAGCAGGGATAGCGGGAGCAGTTACGAGCAGTACTTC
CASRDSGSSYEQYF
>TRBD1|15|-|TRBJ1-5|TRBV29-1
TGCAGCGTTGGGGAATTACAGGGGGCAGATCAGCCCCAGCATTTT
CSVGELQGADQPQHF
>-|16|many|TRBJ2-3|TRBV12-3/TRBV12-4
TGTGCCAGCAGTTTAAGCTTGGGCGGGTTCACAGATACGCAGTATTTT
CASSLSLGGFTDTQYF
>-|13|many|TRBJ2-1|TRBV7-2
TGTGCCAGCAGCTCACGCGTTAGCTATGAGCAGTTCTTC
CASSSRVSYEQFF
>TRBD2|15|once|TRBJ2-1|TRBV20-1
TGCAGTGCTAGAGAAGGTAGCGGGGCGGGGAATGAGCAGTTCTTC
CSAREGSGAGNEQFF
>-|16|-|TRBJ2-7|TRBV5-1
TGCGCCAGCAGCTTGTCTTCAGGGGAGGGTAACTACGAGCAGTACTTC
CASSLSSGEGNYEQYF
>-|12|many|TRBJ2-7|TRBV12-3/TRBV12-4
TGTGCCAGCGGACGCGTCGGCTACGAGCAGTACTTC
CASGRVGYEQYF
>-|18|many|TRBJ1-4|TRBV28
TGTGCCAGCAGTTTATGGGCCCCCGGGGATTTGAAGATCGAAAAACTGTTTTTT
CASSLWAPGDLKIEKLFF
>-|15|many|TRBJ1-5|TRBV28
TGTGCCAGCAGTTACTATATGAGGGGGGTTCAGCCCCAGCATTTT
CASSYYMRGVQPQHF
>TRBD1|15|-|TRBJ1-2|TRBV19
TGTGCCAGTAGGACCGGACAGGGGGAGGGCTATGGCTACACCTTC
CASRTGQGEGYGYTF
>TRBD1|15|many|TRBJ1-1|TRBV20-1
TGCAGGCAGGGGGGCGTGGGTTTCTTGGACACTGAAGCTTTCTTT
CRQGGVGFLDTEAFF
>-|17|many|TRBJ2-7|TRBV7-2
TGTGCCAGCAGCTTATTTATCGGGAGAGCTAGCTCCTACGAGCAGTACTTC
CASSLFIGRASSYEQYF
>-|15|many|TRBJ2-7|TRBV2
TGTGCCAGCAGCCGAGAGCTGGCAAGCTCCTACGAGCAGTACTTC
CASSRELASSYEQYF
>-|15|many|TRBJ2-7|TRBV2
TGTGCCAGCAGTGAAACTCAGACAGCCACCTACGAGCAGTACTTC
CASSETQTATYEQYF
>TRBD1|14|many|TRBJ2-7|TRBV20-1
TGCAGTGCTAGCTCCGGGACAGGGGTTTACGAGCAGTACTTC
CSASSGTGVYEQYF
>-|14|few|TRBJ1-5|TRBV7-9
TGTGCCAGCAGCCGCCTAGGGAGCAATCAGCCCCAGCATTTT
CASSRLGSNQPQHF
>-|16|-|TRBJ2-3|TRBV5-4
TGTGCCAGCAGCTTGGCCTCGGATGCTAGCACAGATACGCAGTATTTT
CASSLASDASTDTQYF
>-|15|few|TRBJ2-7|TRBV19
TGTGCCAGTAGTATGGACGCGACAGCCATGACGGAGCAGTACTTC
CASSMDATAMTEQYF
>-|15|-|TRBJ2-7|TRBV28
TGTGCCAGCAGCGGGTCCTTTGGTCCTGACTACGAGCAGTACTTC
CASSGSFGPDYEQYF
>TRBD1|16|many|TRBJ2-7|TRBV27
TGTGCCAGTTCTCCCAGAACGGACAGGGGGATCTACGAGCAGTACTTC
CASSPRTDRGIYEQYF
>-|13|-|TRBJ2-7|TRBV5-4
TGTGCCAGCAGCTTGGAGTTCCCCCACGAGCAGTACTTC
CASSLEFPHEQYF
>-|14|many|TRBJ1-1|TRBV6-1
TGTGCCAGCATGCGGGCAGGGACCAACACTGAAGCTTTCTTT
CASMRAGTNTEAFF
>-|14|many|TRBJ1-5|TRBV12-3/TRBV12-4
TGTGCCAGCAGTCTGCGGGGGCGGAATCAGCCCCAGCATTTT
CASSLRGRNQPQHF